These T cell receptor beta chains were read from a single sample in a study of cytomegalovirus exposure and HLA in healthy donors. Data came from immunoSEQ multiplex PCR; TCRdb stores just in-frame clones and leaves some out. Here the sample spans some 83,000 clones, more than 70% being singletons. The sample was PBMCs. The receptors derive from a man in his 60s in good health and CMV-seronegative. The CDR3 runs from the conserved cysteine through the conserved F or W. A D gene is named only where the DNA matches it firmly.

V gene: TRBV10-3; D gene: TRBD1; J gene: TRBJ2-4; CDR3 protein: CAIRDDRAHIQYF; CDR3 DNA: TGTGCCATCAGGGACGACAGGGCTCACATTCAGTACTTC
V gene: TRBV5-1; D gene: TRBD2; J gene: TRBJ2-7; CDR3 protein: CASPGGAVSYEQYF; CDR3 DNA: TGCGCCAGCCCCGGGGGGGCAGTATCCTACGAGCAGTACTTC
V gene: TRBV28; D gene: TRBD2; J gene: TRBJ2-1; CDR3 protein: CASSLVPGLAGDYYNEQFF; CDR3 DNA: TGTGCCAGCAGTTTAGTGCCGGGACTAGCGGGGGATTATTACAATGAGCAGTTCTTC
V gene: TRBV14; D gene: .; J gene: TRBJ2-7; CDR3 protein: CASSRFTGSYEQYF; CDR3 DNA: TGTGCCAGCAGCCGTTTTACAGGGAGCTACGAGCAGTACTTC
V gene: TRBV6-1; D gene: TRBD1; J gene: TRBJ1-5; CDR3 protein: CASSVQGSDQPQHF; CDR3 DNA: TGTGCCAGCAGTGTACAGGGGAGTGATCAGCCCCAGCATTTT
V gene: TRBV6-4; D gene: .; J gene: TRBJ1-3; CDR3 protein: CASKTSSGNTIYF; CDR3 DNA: TGTGCCAGCAAGACTTCCTCTGGAAACACCATATATTTT
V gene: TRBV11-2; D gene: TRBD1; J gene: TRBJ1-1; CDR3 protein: CASSLLPQGGTFF; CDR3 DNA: TGTGCCAGCAGCTTGTTGCCACAGGGGGGGACTTTCTTT
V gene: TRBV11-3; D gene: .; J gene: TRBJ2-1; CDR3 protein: CASSFLGGASSYNEQFF; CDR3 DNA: TGTGCCAGCAGCTTTCTTGGGGGGGCTAGCTCCTACAATGAGCAGTTCTTC
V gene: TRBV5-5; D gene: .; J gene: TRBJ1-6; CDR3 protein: CASRLNREYESPLHF; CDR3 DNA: TGTGCCAGCAGATTAAACAGGGAGTACGAATCACCCCTCCACTTT
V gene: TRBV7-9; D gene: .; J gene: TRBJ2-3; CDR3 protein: CASSFGSSTDTQYF; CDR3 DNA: TGTGCCAGCAGCTTCGGGAGTAGCACAGATACGCAGTATTTT
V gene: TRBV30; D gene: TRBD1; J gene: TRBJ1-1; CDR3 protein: CAWSKGTGMNTEAFF; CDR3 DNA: TGTGCCTGGAGTAAGGGGACAGGGATGAACACTGAAGCTTTCTTT
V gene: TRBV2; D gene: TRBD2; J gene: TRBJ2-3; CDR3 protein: CASSDGLAGGLGTDTQYF; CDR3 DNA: TGTGCCAGCAGTGATGGGCTAGCGGGGGGGCTTGGCACAGATACGCAGTATTTT
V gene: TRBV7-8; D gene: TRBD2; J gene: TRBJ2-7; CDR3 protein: CASSSPGLSYEQYF; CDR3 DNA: TGTGCCAGCAGCTCACCGGGACTATCATACGAGCAGTACTTC
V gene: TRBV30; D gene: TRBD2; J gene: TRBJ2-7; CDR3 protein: CAWSVLFGGGREQYF; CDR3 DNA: TGTGCCTGGAGTGTACTGTTTGGCGGGGGGCGCGAGCAGTACTTC